Included here is one T cell receptor beta chain sequence, with context. Trimming took off 5 bases at V and 5 bases at J, with 9 bases between the two ends. There are 13 residues in the CDR3. The germline V gene has CDR1 MNHEY and CDR2 SVGAGI. The data were obtained in a study of control samples from healthy donors and cancer patients. Only in-frame clones appear in the TCRdb table, and some are missing; sequencing was by immunoSEQ multiplex PCR. The repertoire has 61,000 or so clones, around 91% of them found once; the top ten carry under 7%. V is TRBV6-5 and J is TRBJ2-2; D perhaps matches TRBD2 (6 bases). The sequence was collected from a man aged 60 to 75 with colorectal cancer. The sequenced sample was PBMCs. CDR3 in DNA: TGTGCCAGCAGTAAGGAGGGAACCGGGGAGCTGTTTTTT. The encoded protein is CASSKEGTGELFF.